This T cell receptor (beta chain) was sequenced during a study of cytomegalovirus exposure and HLA in healthy donors. To note about this clone: Its specificity is unknown.

Study results and caveats: Later work showed greater clonal expansion in HLA-associated TCR beta chains than in equally common others.

The CDR3 extends over 16 amino acids. V dropped 1 base and J dropped 8; count of bases not matched to a gene: 6. Germline assignment: CDR1 MDHEN and CDR2 SYDVKM. 60 Vbeta and 13 Jbeta primers were used in PCR. The method was immunoSEQ multiplex PCR; TCRdb's version includes in-frame clones alone and lacks a portion of them. This sample yields over 100,000 clones, of which 60% to 80% are seen a single time; under 1.5% belongs to the top ten. The sequenced sample consisted of PBMCs. This receptor was taken from a female donor in good health and CMV-seronegative. The chain recombines TRBV28 with TRBJ2-1; 12 bases fit TRBD2. CDR3 sequence (DNA): TGTGCCAGCAGTTTATTGCTAGCGGGAGGGCCAGATGAGCAGTTCTTC. This gives the protein CASSLLLAGGPDEQFF. The full variable domain, completed using reference TRBV28 and TRBJ2-1, is DVKVTQSSRYLVKRTGEKVFLECVQDMDHENMFWYRQDPGLGLRLIYFSYDVKMKEKGDIPEGYSVSREKKERFSLILESASTNQTSMYLCASSLLLAGGPDEQFFGPGTRLTVL.